A single TCR beta chain is shown here with its context. Its specificity is not known. This specimen belongs to a study of T cell responses to AZD1222 COVID-19 vaccine. Study results and limitations: Donors, mostly white British, included more females; clonal diversity was possibly underestimated.

Profiling relied on immunoSEQ multiplex PCR, and the TCRdb table lists in-frame clones only, not all of them. The table shows about 79,000 clones, with roughly 94% occurring only once. V was clipped by 2 bases and J by 9 bases, with 11 bases between them. Germline V gene sequence: CDR1 MNHEY, CDR2 SVGAGI. The CDR3 is made up of 14 amino acids. The clonotype was recovered from an adult in good health. The material was peripheral blood, obtained on day 0 of MenACWY control vaccination. The chain has TRBV6-5 and TRBJ1-6, with D possibly TRBD1 on 6 matching bases. The CDR3 spells CASSYVGAGSPLHF. CDR3 bases: TGTGCCAGCAGTTACGTGGGGGCGGGTTCACCCCTCCACTTT.